These T cell receptor beta chains were read from a single sample in a study of metastatic and nonmetastatic thyroid tumors. TCRdb re-called the PCR reads with MiXCR. The table lists about 38,000 clones, about 45% of them singletons. The sample was tumor tissue. The receptors originated from a male donor with papillary thyroid cancer or a benign thyroid nodule (not recorded which). Some clones in this sample may be carry-over from other donors' samples. The CDR3 runs from the conserved cysteine through the conserved F or W. Fields, in order: clone size, J gene, D gene, V gene, CDR3 protein, CDR3 DNA. D genes are given only for firm matches. Rows give clone size only sometimes, using once, few, many, or a class for an expanded clone.

.,TRBJ2-1,.,TRBV7-3,CASSLRQMGNNEQFF,TGTGCCAGCAGCTTAAGGCAGATGGGGAACAATGAGCAGTTCTTC
.,TRBJ1-5,TRBD1,TRBV5-1,CASSLWTGAGQPQHF,TGCGCCAGCAGCTTGTGGACAGGGGCGGGTCAGCCCCAGCATTTT
medium-sized,TRBJ1-1,.,TRBV30,CAWSLVGWTEAFF,TGTGCCTGGAGTCTCGTTGGGTGGACTGAAGCTTTCTTT
.,TRBJ1-3,.,TRBV20-1,CSARTFDRLHGNTIYF,TGCAGTGCTCGCACATTTGACAGGCTTCATGGAAACACCATATATTTT
.,TRBJ1-6,.,TRBV4-1,CASSQDRDNNSPLHF,TGCGCCAGCAGCCAAGATCGGGACAACAACTCACCCCTCCACTTT
.,TRBJ1-5,.,TRBV15,CATSPLMWYSNQPQHF,TGTGCCACGAGTCCACTCATGTGGTATAGCAATCAGCCCCAGCATTTT
medium-sized,TRBJ2-7,.,TRBV13,CASSFGQGSYEQYF,TGTGCCAGCAGCTTCGGGCAGGGATCCTACGAGCAGTACTTC
.,TRBJ1-5,TRBD1,TRBV20-1,CSARPTGDSRAQHF,TGCAGTGCTAGACCTACAGGGGATTCCAGAGCCCAGCATTTT
few,TRBJ2-7,TRBD1,TRBV6-6,CASSYWGTVSYEQYF,TGTGCCAGCAGTTACTGGGGGACAGTCTCCTACGAGCAGTACTTC
.,TRBJ1-3,.,TRBV2,CASRGNQGLSSGNTIYF,TGTGCCAGCAGGGGAAACCAAGGGTTAAGCTCTGGAAACACCATATATTTT
.,TRBJ2-7,TRBD1,TRBV20-1,CSAPRLGQGFVSEQYF,TGCAGTGCCCCCCGTTTGGGACAGGGTTTCGTCTCCGAGCAGTACTTC
.,TRBJ2-6,.,TRBV6-2/TRBV6-3,CASSPEQGVSGANVLTF,TGTGCCAGCAGTCCAGAACAGGGAGTCTCTGGGGCCAACGTCCTGACTTTC
.,TRBJ2-5,.,TRBV11-2,CASSPGIDQYF,TGTGCCAGCAGTCCGGGGATTGACCAGTACTTC
few,TRBJ2-7,.,TRBV28,CASSQGRYEQYF,TGTGCCAGCAGTCAGGGGAGGTACGAGCAGTACTTC
.,TRBJ2-3,TRBD2,TRBV20-1,CSARDSPGLAVRYF,TGCAGTGCTAGAGATTCCCCGGGACTAGCGGTTCGGTATTTT
.,TRBJ1-1,.,TRBV11-2,CASSAAGVTEAFF,TGTGCCAGCAGCGCAGCAGGTGTCACTGAAGCTTTCTTT
.,TRBJ2-1,.,TRBV5-1,CASSQWPMEGQPHTEQFF,TGCGCCAGCAGCCAATGGCCCATGGAGGGCCAACCCCACACTGAGCAGTTCTTC
.,TRBJ1-2,TRBD1,TRBV27,CASSLQGDSYGYTF,TGTGCCAGCAGTTTACAGGGGGACTCCTATGGCTACACCTTC
few,TRBJ2-7,.,TRBV11-2,CASSLTGAYEQYF,TGTGCCAGCAGCTTAACCGGAGCCTACGAGCAGTACTTC
.,TRBJ2-5,.,TRBV28,CASTRGGGQETQYF,TGTGCCAGCACCCGAGGGGGGGGCCAAGAGACCCAGTACTTC
.,TRBJ2-7,.,TRBV12-3/TRBV12-4,CASSFGSAPYEQYF,TGTGCCAGCAGTTTCGGGTCAGCCCCCTACGAGCAGTACTTC
.,TRBJ1-6,.,TRBV7-9,CASSHETSPLHF,TGTGCCAGCAGCCATGAGACGTCACCCCTCCACTTT
few,TRBJ1-2,.,TRBV11-2,CASSLSPGKWGPYGYTF,TGTGCCAGCAGTTTGTCTCCAGGGAAATGGGGTCCCTATGGCTACACCTTC
.,TRBJ2-2,.,TRBV11-2,CASRQRSGTGELFF,TGTGCCAGCAGGCAAAGGAGCGGGACCGGGGAGCTGTTTTTT
.,TRBJ2-2,.,TRBV30,CAWSWTHASGELFF,TGTGCCTGGAGTTGGACGCACGCCTCCGGGGAGCTGTTTTTT
.,TRBJ1-5,.,TRBV30,CAWSVGDNQPQHF,TGTGCCTGGAGTGTAGGGGACAATCAGCCCCAGCATTTT
.,TRBJ2-1,TRBD2,TRBV24-1,CATSEAGTSGGSYNEQFF,TGTGCCACCAGTGAGGCCGGGACTAGCGGGGGCTCCTACAATGAGCAGTTCTTC
.,TRBJ1-5,.,TRBV6-1,CASRKEGSNQPQHF,TGTGCCAGCAGAAAAGAGGGTAGCAATCAGCCCCAGCATTTT
few,TRBJ2-5,.,TRBV28,CASRPYGETQYF,TGTGCCAGCAGGCCTTACGGAGAGACCCAGTACTTC
.,TRBJ1-5,.,TRBV28,CASSLFRGPSQPQHF,TGTGCCAGCAGTTTATTTCGGGGTCCTAGTCAGCCCCAGCATTTT
few,TRBJ2-3,TRBD2,TRBV28,CASSALPLGLAVFTDTQYF,TGTGCCAGCAGTGCCCTTCCCTTAGGGCTAGCGGTTTTCACAGATACGCAGTATTTT
few,TRBJ1-4,.,TRBV6-1,CASSEMGRGEKLFF,TGTGCCAGCAGTGAAATGGGGCGGGGTGAAAAACTGTTTTTT
few,TRBJ2-3,TRBD2,TRBV19,CASSIGGGPIGTDTQYF,TGTGCCAGTAGTATAGGCGGGGGGCCAATCGGCACAGATACGCAGTATTTT
.,TRBJ1-1,.,TRBV12-3/TRBV12-4,CASSFRGKLITEAFF,TGTGCCAGCAGTTTTCGAGGGAAGCTAATCACTGAAGCTTTCTTT
.,TRBJ2-7,TRBD1,TRBV6-1,CASRNHGQGNSYEQYF,TGTGCCAGCAGGAACCACGGACAGGGCAACTCCTACGAGCAGTACTTC
.,TRBJ2-2,.,TRBV11-3,CASGQGDTGELFF,TGTGCCAGCGGTCAGGGCGACACCGGGGAGCTGTTTTTT
.,TRBJ2-2,.,TRBV20-1,CSAAENSVNTGELFF,TGCAGTGCTGCCGAAAATAGCGTTAACACCGGGGAGCTGTTTTTT